These 27 T cell receptor beta chains came from one sample sequenced in a study of cytomegalovirus exposure and HLA in healthy donors. Profiled with immunoSEQ multiplex PCR; TCRdb holds only in-frame clones, not every one. Among about 200,000 clones listed, 80% to 85% were seen once. Sample: PBMCs. The receptors here all came from a woman under 40 in good health and CMV-seronegative.

The chain links TRBV7-2 to TRBJ1-2; D uncertain. This CDR3 is built from 12 residues. Germline V CDR1 and CDR2: SGHTA, FQGNSA. V gave up 1 base and J gave up 5 bases, with 5 bases separating them. CDR3 loop: CASSLEQYGYTF. CDR3 bases: TGTGCCAGCAGCTTAGAACAATATGGCTACACCTTC.

The genes are TRBV30 and TRBJ1-2; D not certain. The V gene lost 1 base and the J gene lost 5 bases, with 14 bases spanning the gap. The V gene's germline CDR1 is GTSNPN and CDR2 SVGIG (reference sequence). The CDR3 loop spans 14 amino acids. The CDR3 DNA is TGTGCCTGGAGTGAACCCGGGGAAACTTATGGCTACACCTTC. As protein: CAWSEPGETYGYTF.

The chain recombines TRBV19 with TRBJ1-3, with no clear D. Germline CDR1 LNHDA, CDR2 SQIVND (reference sequence). CDR3 length: 16 residues. V was cut by 5 bases and J by 0 bases, with 14 bases left in between. CDR3 coding DNA: TGTGCCAGTAGTTCCGTGGCAGTTACCTCTGGAAACACCATATATTTT. Amino acid sequence: CASSSVAVTSGNTIYF.

The rearrangement joins TRBV30 to TRBJ2-7; 8 bases match TRBD1. CDR1 and CDR2 (germline): GTSNPN, SVGIG (reference sequence). The CDR3 extends over 14 amino acids. J gave up 0 bases and V 3 bases, and 4 bases lay outside the gene matches. CDR3: CAWRRTGNSYEQYF. The CDR3 DNA reads as TGTGCCTGGAGAAGGACAGGGAACTCCTACGAGCAGTACTTC. Complete variable domain (other parts from reference TRBV30 and TRBJ2-7): SQTIHQWPATLVQPVGSPLSLECTVEGTSNPNLYWYRQAAGRGLQLLFYSVGIGQISSEVPQNLSASRPQDRQFILSSKKLLLSDSGFYLCAWRRTGNSYEQYFGPGTRLTVT.

The chain is built from TRBV5-1 and TRBJ1-2; D gene uncertain. The length of the CDR3 is 12 residues. Germline V gene data show CDR1 as SGHRS and CDR2 as YFSETQ. Trimming left V 0 bases short and J 5 bases short, with 5 bases between. The CDR3 bases are TGCGCCAGCAGCTTGGCTACTTATGGCTACACCTTC. It specifies CASSLATYGYTF.

The genes are TRBV2 and TRBJ1-4, with 10 bases that match TRBD1. V lost 6 bases, J lost 4 bases, and 8 bases stayed unmatched. Germline loops: CDR1 SNHLY, CDR2 FYNNEI. The CDR3 has 16 residues. Written as DNA, the CDR3 is TGTGCCAGCAGCCCGGGACAGGGGATCAGTAATGAAAAACTGTTTTTT. Its protein is CASSPGQGISNEKLFF.

V and J are TRBV7-9 and TRBJ2-2; 8 positions match TRBD1. V trimming: 3 bases; J trimming: 6 bases; junction bases outside the gene matches: 12. Germline-derived CDR1 and CDR2 are SEHNR and FQNEAQ (reference sequence). This CDR3 spans 17 amino acids. The CDR3 DNA reads as TGTGCCAGCAGCTTTTGGACCCCAGGGGGCCGGGCCGGGGAGCTGTTTTTT. Translating it yields CASSFWTPGGRAGELFF.

V and J are TRBV30 and TRBJ2-1, with 9 bases fitting TRBD1. The junction had 13 bases not matched to a gene; V was cut back by 0 bases and J by 7 bases. This CDR3 is built from 17 residues. CDR1 GTSNPN and CDR2 SVGIG come from the germline V gene (reference sequence). CDR3 residues: CAWSVGWDRVDPNEQFF. In DNA, the CDR3 is TGTGCCTGGAGTGTAGGTTGGGACAGGGTTGACCCTAATGAGCAGTTCTTC.

This clone has just a few counts. The chain joins TRBV30 to TRBJ1-5; D uncertain. The CDR3 has 13 residues. Germline values: CDR1 GTSNPN, CDR2 SVGIG (reference sequence). V lost 1 base and J 7 bases, leaving 11 bases between the germline ends. The CDR3 is CAWSDQTWQPQHF. The CDR3 DNA reads TGTGCCTGGAGTGACCAGACTTGGCAGCCCCAGCATTTT.

This clone was seen many times. This chain joins TRBV4-2 and TRBJ2-3; 7 nucleotides agree with TRBD2. This CDR3 comprises 18 residues. Unmatched junction bases numbered 12, after V lost 2 bases and J lost 1 base. Germline V gene data show CDR1 as LGHNA and CDR2 as YNFKEQ. The CDR3 spells CASSQRSEAGAGTDTQYF. CDR3 in DNA: TGTGCCAGCAGCCAAAGGTCCGAGGCGGGAGCTGGCACAGATACGCAGTATTTT.

The CDR3 spells CASSNRQGWEQYF. For the CDR3, the DNA is TGTGCCAGCTCAAATCGACAGGGTTGGGAGCAGTACTTC. The V and J genes are TRBV18 and TRBJ2-7; the match to TRBD1 covers 7 bases. The CDR3 covers 13 residues. Germline assignment: CDR1 KGHSH and CDR2 LQKENI. V lost 5 bases, J lost 7 bases, and 8 bases stayed unmatched.

This chain connects TRBV5-1 to TRBJ2-7; 11 positions agree with TRBD1. V lost 3 bases and J lost 0; bases outside the gene matches: 2. The CDR3 has 15 residues. Per germline, CDR1 SGHRS and CDR2 YFSETQ. The CDR3, as DNA: TGCGCCAGCAGCTATGGGACAGGGGGCTCCTACGAGCAGTACTTC. This sequence encodes CASSYGTGGSYEQYF. Complete variable domain (other parts from reference TRBV5-1 and TRBJ2-7): KAGVTQTPRYLIKTRGQQVTLSCSPISGHRSVSWYQQTPGQGLQFLFEYFSETQRNKGNFPGRFSGRQFSNSRSEMNVSTLELGDSALYLCASSYGTGGSYEQYFGPGTRLTVT.

The chain couples TRBV7-2 to TRBJ2-2; D is uncertain. The length of the CDR3 is 13 residues. The V and J ends lost 5 bases and 0 bases respectively, with 4 bases between them. Germline lookup yields CDR1 SGHTA and CDR2 FQGNSA. The CDR3, as DNA: TGTGCCAGCAGCCTAACGAACACCGGGGAGCTGTTTTTT. It translates to CASSLTNTGELFF.

J is TRBJ2-7 and V is TRBV2; TRBD2 agrees at 10 bases. The CDR3 is 15 amino acids. Germline V lookup: CDR1 SNHLY, CDR2 FYNNEI. Trimming at V came to 4 bases and at J to 2 bases, leaving 5 bases not matched to a gene. The CDR3 DNA is TGTGCCAGCAGTGTTCCTAGCGGGAGAACCTACGAGCAGTACTTC. It is translated as CASSVPSGRTYEQYF.

This chain links TRBV4-2 with TRBJ2-1, with 11 bases lining up with TRBD2. The germline CDR1 and CDR2 sequences are LGHNA and YNFKEQ. With V trimmed by 5 bases and J by 5 bases, 8 bases remained unmatched. There are 16 residues in the CDR3. CDR3 amino acids: CASSTSGTSGHNEQFF. The DNA for the CDR3 is TGTGCCAGCAGCACCTCCGGGACTAGCGGCCACAATGAGCAGTTCTTC.

The V and J genes are TRBV11-1 and TRBJ2-7; 7 bases align to TRBD2. Germline CDR1 and CDR2: SGHAT and FQDESV (reference sequence). J was trimmed by 2 bases and V by 5 bases; bases with no gene match: 9. This CDR3 is 15 amino acids long. This chain's CDR3 is CASSRGLGGAYEQYF. CDR3 sequence (DNA): TGTGCCAGCAGCCGTGGACTAGGAGGTGCCTACGAGCAGTACTTC.

The CDR3, as DNA: TGTGCCAGCAGTTTGTACAACAAACCAGATACGCAGTATTTT. Its protein product is CASSLYNKPDTQYF. This rearrangement joins TRBV27 to TRBJ2-3; D not certain. This CDR3 has 14 amino acids. The V end lost 3 bases, the J end lost 4 bases, and 11 bases lay between the germline ends. CDR1 is MNHEY, CDR2 SMNVEV, per germline (reference sequence).

This chain connects TRBV29-1 to TRBJ2-3; D is unclear. Germline CDR1 and CDR2: SQVTM and ANQGSEA. The CDR3 is made up of 14 amino acids. Trimming took 5 bases from V and 2 from J, leaving 14 bases between them. Here the CDR3 reads CSVSVGASTDTQYF. In DNA, the CDR3 is TGCAGCGTTAGTGTGGGCGCCTCCACAGATACGCAGTATTTT.

The V gene is TRBV10-1, the J gene TRBJ2-1; 7 positions match TRBD1. The germline gives CDR1 WNHNN, CDR2 SYGVQD (reference sequence). With V trimmed by 5 bases and J by 6 bases, 4 bases remained unmatched. CDR3 size: 13 residues. The CDR3 region has the DNA TGCGCCAGCAGTTATAAGGGGGCCAATGAGCAGTTCTTC. The encoded protein is CASSYKGANEQFF.

The chain couples TRBV11-3 to TRBJ2-1, with D maybe TRBD1 (6 bases). Trimming shortened V by 5 bases and J by 5 bases, and 13 bases separated the two germline ends. This CDR3 comprises 14 residues. Germline V lookup: CDR1 SGHNT, CDR2 YENEEA. The CDR3 DNA reads as TGTGCCAGCAGCCCCAGACAGGAAGACAATGAGCAGTTCTTC. Protein: CASSPRQEDNEQFF. The full variable domain, rest sourced from reference TRBV11-3 and TRBJ2-1, is EAGVVQSPRYKIIEKKQPVAFWCNPISGHNTLYWYLQNLGQGPELLIRYENEEAVDDSQLPKDRFSAERLKGVDSTLKIQPAELGDSAVYLCASSPRQEDNEQFFGPGTRLTVL.

The rearrangement joins TRBV5-6 to TRBJ2-1; D gene unclear. This CDR3 region has 16 residues. CDR1 and CDR2 (germline): SGHDT, YYEEEE. Trimming pared 0 bases from V and 6 bases from J, leaving 16 bases between. Here the CDR3 reads CASSLGRQAWVNEQFF. DNA of the CDR3: TGTGCCAGCAGCTTGGGGCGCCAGGCCTGGGTCAATGAGCAGTTCTTC.

The chain combines TRBV19 with TRBJ1-1, with TRBD1 identical over 12 bases. V was clipped by 4 bases and J by 1 base; unmatched bases: 7. Germline V gene sequence: CDR1 LNHDA, CDR2 SQIVND (reference sequence). The CDR3 runs 17 residues. DNA of the CDR3: TGTGCCAGTAGTAAATGGGACAGGGGGCGGAGGAACACTGAAGCTTTCTTT. Translated: CASSKWDRGRRNTEAFF.

In this sample, this clone turned up a few times. This chain uses TRBV4-1 with TRBJ2-2; 9 bases agree with TRBD2. Germline lookup yields CDR1 MGHRA and CDR2 YSYEKL. The CDR3 sequence is 16 residues long. Losses at the gene ends were 1 base for V and 5 bases for J; bases not matched to a gene: 5. The CDR3, as DNA: TGCGCCAGCAGCCAAGTCCTAGCGGGGAGAACCGGGGAGCTGTTTTTT. It specifies CASSQVLAGRTGELFF.

The genes are TRBV6-6 and TRBJ2-7; 10 bases line up with TRBD1. J was trimmed by 4 bases and V by 5 bases; bases with no gene match: 8. This CDR3 spans 15 amino acids. Germline V lookup: CDR1 MNHNY, CDR2 SVGAGI (reference sequence). The CDR3 nucleotides read TGTGCCAGCAGTCGACAGGGGGCCGCCTTGTACGAGCAGTACTTC. Amino acid sequence: CASSRQGAALYEQYF.

V gene TRBV5-1 combines with J gene TRBJ2-1; 9 bases line up with TRBD2. V trimming: 2 bases; J trimming: 5 bases; junction bases outside the gene matches: 5. The germline V gene has CDR1 SGHRS and CDR2 YFSETQ. The CDR3 contains 15 residues. The CDR3: CASSLPSGANNEQFF. DNA for the CDR3: TGCGCCAGCAGCTTACCTAGCGGGGCTAACAATGAGCAGTTCTTC.

The count of this clone is one. The V and J genes are TRBV6-1 and TRBJ2-7; 10 bases map to TRBD2. The CDR3 has 14 residues. Germline CDR1 is MNHNS and CDR2 is SASEGT. The trim removed 0 bases at V and 8 bases at J, leaving 4 bases unmatched. CDR3 nucleotides: TGTGCCAGCAGTGAAGCTTCTAGCGGGGGCAAGCAGTACTTC. It specifies CASSEASSGGKQYF.

The chain recombines TRBV7-9 with TRBJ2-1, with 11 bases lining up with TRBD2. CDR3 length: 19 residues. Germline V CDR1 and CDR2: SEHNR, FQNEAQ (reference sequence). Trimming at V came to 7 bases and at J to 0 bases, leaving 14 bases not matched to a gene. Here the CDR3 reads CASTRGRLAGGSSYNEQFF. Written as DNA, the CDR3 is TGTGCCAGCACCAGGGGAAGGCTAGCGGGGGGAAGCTCCTACAATGAGCAGTTCTTC.